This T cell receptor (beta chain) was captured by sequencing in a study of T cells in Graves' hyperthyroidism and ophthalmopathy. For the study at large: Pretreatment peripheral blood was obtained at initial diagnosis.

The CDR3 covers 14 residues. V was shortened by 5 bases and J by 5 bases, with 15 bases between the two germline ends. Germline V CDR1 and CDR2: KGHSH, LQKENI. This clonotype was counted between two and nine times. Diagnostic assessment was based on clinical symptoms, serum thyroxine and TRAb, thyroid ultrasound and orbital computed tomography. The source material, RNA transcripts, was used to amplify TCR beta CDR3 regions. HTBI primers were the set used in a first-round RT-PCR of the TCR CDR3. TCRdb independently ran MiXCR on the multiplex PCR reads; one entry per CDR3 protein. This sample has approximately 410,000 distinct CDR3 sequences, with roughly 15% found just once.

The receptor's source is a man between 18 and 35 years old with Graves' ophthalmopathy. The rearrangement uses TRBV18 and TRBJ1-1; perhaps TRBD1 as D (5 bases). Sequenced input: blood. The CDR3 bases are TGTGCCAGCTCATTGCCAGGGTTTAGGACTGAAGCTTTCTTT. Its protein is CASSLPGFRTEAFF.